These 25 T cell receptor beta chains were sequenced from one sample in a study of blood T cell repertoires in COVID-19. Libraries were prepared by immunoSEQ multiplex PCR; TCRdb keeps only in-frame clonotypes and omits some of them. The sample gives under 140,000 clones, roughly 80% of which show up once; approximately 16% is in the top ten. The material sequenced was peripheral blood. The source of these receptors is a woman aged 55-70 years with acute or convalescent COVID-19.

The chain combines TRBV9 with TRBJ2-2; 7 nucleotides match TRBD2. The V gene end was trimmed by 4 bases and the J gene end by 7 bases; junction bases not matched to a gene: 10. Germline loops: CDR1 SGDLS, CDR2 YYNGEE. The CDR3 runs to 15 residues. For the CDR3, the DNA is TGTGCCAGCAGCCCCACCCAACGGGGGGACGGGGAGCTGTTTTTT. Translated: CASSPTQRGDGELFF.

The chain joins TRBV6-5 to TRBJ1-1, with TRBD1 matching over 8 bases. The V segment lost 6 bases and the J segment 7 bases; nucleotides outside the gene matches: 4. Germline V gene sequence: CDR1 MNHEY, CDR2 SVGAGI. The CDR3 spans 12 residues. The DNA for the CDR3 is TGTGCCAGCAGCCCCGGGACAGGTGAAGCTTTCTTT. Encoded protein: CASSPGTGEAFF.

The V and J genes are TRBV6-1 and TRBJ1-5, with 7 positions matching TRBD1. CDR3 length: 14 amino acids. Germline CDR1 and CDR2: MNHNS and SASEGT. J lost 9 bases, V lost 1 base, and 6 bases had no gene match. The CDR3 sequence: CASSEEWDSRPQHF. The CDR3 DNA reads TGTGCCAGCAGTGAAGAGTGGGACAGTCGGCCCCAGCATTTT.

The chain joins TRBV28 to TRBJ2-2; D possibly corresponds to TRBD1 (5 bases). Germline CDR1 and CDR2: MDHEN and SYDVKM. V was clipped by 8 bases and J by 1 base, with 8 bases between them. The CDR3 totals 13 residues. The CDR3 region is CASRDRNTGELFF. CDR3 bases: TGTGCCAGCCGAGACAGGAACACCGGGGAGCTGTTTTTT.

The chain has TRBV4-2 and TRBJ2-5; the match to TRBD1 covers 10 bases. Trimming cost V 2 bases and J 5 bases; bases outside gene matches: 5. This CDR3 is built from 15 residues. Germline V lookup: CDR1 LGHNA, CDR2 YNFKEQ. CDR3 nucleotide sequence: TGTGCCAGCAGCCAACTCCGGGACAGGGGCGAGACCCAGTACTTC. Translating gives CASSQLRDRGETQYF.

This chain links TRBV4-3 with TRBJ1-1; the D is unclear. This CDR3 has 13 amino acids. In germline, CDR1 is LGHNA, CDR2 YSLEER. V was shortened by 8 bases and J by 0 bases, with 10 bases between the two germline ends. The CDR3 nucleotides are TGCGCCAGCCGGTTATCGGTGAACACTGAAGCTTTCTTT. This encodes CASRLSVNTEAFF.

The J gene is TRBJ1-5, the V gene TRBV28; TRBD1 aligns across 10 bases. The CDR3 runs 15 residues. The germline gives CDR1 MDHEN, CDR2 SYDVKM. The junction had 6 bases not matched to a gene; V was cut back by 6 bases and J by 4 bases. CDR3 amino acids: CASRTRDRGNQPQHF. CDR3 in DNA: TGTGCCAGCAGAACCAGGGACAGGGGAAATCAGCCCCAGCATTTT.

With regard to this clone: This CDR3 is also generated by other DNA sequences in the sample. This chain links TRBV7-9 with TRBJ2-7; D is unclear. Germline values: CDR1 SEHNR, CDR2 FQNEAQ (reference sequence). V dropped 5 bases and J dropped 0 bases, with 5 bases sitting between them. This CDR3 has 12 residues. The CDR3 loop reads CASSPSSYEQYF. CDR3 in DNA: TGTGCCAGCAGCCCCAGCTCCTACGAGCAGTACTTC.

V and J are TRBV6-6 and TRBJ1-1; unclear D gene. Trimming took 5 bases from V and 6 from J, leaving 7 bases between them. There are 11 residues in the CDR3. Germline V CDR1 and CDR2: MNHNY, SVGAGI (reference sequence). This CDR3 reads CASSLTSEAFF. The DNA for the CDR3 is TGTGCCAGCAGTCTAACATCTGAAGCTTTCTTT.

This chain connects TRBV2 to TRBJ1-5, with D perhaps TRBD1 (6 bases). The V gene's germline CDR1 is SNHLY and CDR2 FYNNEI. Deletions cut 3 bases from V and 2 bases from J, with 14 bases between. This CDR3 is built from 16 residues. The CDR3 DNA follows: TGTGCCAGCAGTGATAGAGGGGGAGAGGGCAATCAGCCCCAGCATTTT. Translating it yields CASSDRGGEGNQPQHF.

The chain joins TRBV10-2 to TRBJ1-3; possible D gene TRBD1, 5 bases. V was pared by 2 bases and J by 1 base, with 21 bases between. Germline V gene lookup returns CDR1 WSHSY and CDR2 SAAADI. The CDR3 length is 19 residues. CDR3 nucleotide sequence: TGCGCCAGCAGTGAGAGCTCGGCAGGGTTCATCGGGTCTGGAAACACCATATATTTT. The encoded protein is CASSESSAGFIGSGNTIYF.

The chain combines TRBV14 with TRBJ1-2; a possible D gene is TRBD1 (5 bases). The CDR3 contains 13 residues. V lost 4 bases, J lost 4 bases, and 10 bases lay in between. CDR1 is SGHDN, CDR2 FVKESK, per germline. For the CDR3, the DNA is TGTGCCAGCAGCCGCCGGGACTTCTATGGCTACACCTTC. It is translated as CASSRRDFYGYTF.

The chain has TRBV7-6 and TRBJ2-5; 14 bases agree with TRBD2. Germline trimming cut 5 bases from V and 0 bases from J; bases unmatched to any gene: 2. CDR1 is SGHVS, CDR2 FNYEAQ, per germline. The CDR3 runs 16 residues. The CDR3 region has the DNA TGTGCCAGCAGCCAGGGACTAGCGGGGGACCAAGAGACCCAGTACTTC. This encodes CASSQGLAGDQETQYF. Full variable domain (rest looked up from reference TRBV7-6 and TRBJ2-5): GAGVSQSPRYKVTKRGQDVALRCDPISGHVSLYWYRQALGQGPEFLTYFNYEAQQDKSGLPNDRFSAERPEGSISTLTIQRTEQRDSAMYRCASSQGLAGDQETQYFGPGTRLLVL.

The J gene is TRBJ2-1, the V gene TRBV4-1, with 10 positions matching TRBD2. Losses at the gene ends were 4 bases for V and 6 bases for J; bases not matched to a gene: 12. The CDR3 covers 17 residues. CDR1 is MGHRA and CDR2 is YSYEKL in the germline V gene. In DNA form, the CDR3 reads TGCGCCAGCAGCCTACGAGGAGCGGGGGGGCCGGTCAATGAGCAGTTCTTC. Translation: CASSLRGAGGPVNEQFF.

The chain combines TRBV14 with TRBJ1-2, with D possibly matching TRBD1 (5 bases). CDR1 is SGHDN, CDR2 FVKESK, per germline. V lost 3 bases and J 4 bases, leaving 18 bases between the germline ends. The CDR3 loop spans 16 amino acids. The CDR3 here is CASSHRVSGGIYGYTF. As DNA, the CDR3 is TGTGCCAGCAGCCACCGTGTCAGCGGGGGGATCTATGGCTACACCTTC.

This rearrangement joins TRBV7-9 to TRBJ1-1; D gene ambiguous. Trimming pared 1 base from V and 2 bases from J, leaving 8 bases between. Germline CDR1 reads SEHNR; CDR2 reads FQNEAQ (reference sequence). The CDR3 spans 14 residues. The CDR3 DNA sequence: TGTGCCAGCAGCTTAGAACAGACAAACACTGAAGCTTTCTTT. This gives the protein CASSLEQTNTEAFF.

The chain is built from TRBV12-3 or TRBV12-4 and TRBJ1-6; 7 positions match TRBD1. The ends lost 4 bases at V and 14 bases at J; junction bases unmatched: 2. The CDR3 extends over 11 amino acids. The CDR3 DNA is TGTGCCAGCAGTTCAACAGGGGCCCTCCACTTT. This gives the protein CASSSTGALHF.

The chain combines TRBV2 with TRBJ1-5, with 8 bases fitting TRBD1. This CDR3 has 14 amino acids. The V gene's germline CDR1 is SNHLY and CDR2 FYNNEI. V was pared by 7 bases and J by 2 bases, with 4 bases of the junction left unmatched. CDR3 region: CASNGQGGNQPQHF. CDR3 bases: TGTGCCAGCAACGGACAGGGAGGCAATCAGCCCCAGCATTTT.

J is TRBJ2-3 and V is TRBV7-2; 7 nucleotides line up with TRBD2. Germline lookup yields CDR1 SGHTA and CDR2 FQGNSA. Trimming cost V 1 base and J 6 bases; bases outside gene matches: 10. The CDR3 sequence is 16 residues long. The CDR3 sequence is CASSLGPAGVRDTQYF. For the CDR3, the DNA is TGTGCCAGCAGCTTAGGGCCGGCGGGGGTCAGGGATACGCAGTATTTT.

V is TRBV10-3 and J is TRBJ2-1, with TRBD1 matching over 7 bases. V shed 2 bases and J 4 bases; nucleotides not matched to a gene: 8. The CDR3 has 16 residues. Germline V lookup: CDR1 ENHRY, CDR2 SYGVKD. The CDR3 region is CAISEGPRGIYNEQFF. CDR3 nucleotides: TGTGCCATCAGTGAGGGTCCCAGGGGGATATACAATGAGCAGTTCTTC.

This clone was observed once. This chain links TRBV7-2 with TRBJ1-1; weak D call: TRBD1 (5 bases). Germline assignment: CDR1 SGHTA and CDR2 FQGNSA. Trimming removed 1 base at V and 4 bases at J, with 10 bases between. The CDR3 consists of 14 residues. The CDR3 is CASSLGSRGTEAFF. The DNA for the CDR3 is TGTGCCAGCAGCTTAGGTTCTAGGGGCACTGAAGCTTTCTTT.

The J gene is TRBJ1-4, the V gene TRBV7-9, with D maybe TRBD1 (6 bases). V was clipped by 2 bases and J by 7 bases, with 8 bases between them. CDR3 length: 13 amino acids. From germline, CDR1 is SEHNR and CDR2 FQNEAQ (reference sequence). The CDR3 region is CASSLSGVEKLFF. Here the CDR3 DNA reads TGTGCCAGCAGCTTATCAGGGGTTGAAAAACTGTTTTTT.

This clone was seen a few times. The chain combines TRBV19 with TRBJ1-2; D may be TRBD1 (6 bases). Germline CDR1 and CDR2: LNHDA and SQIVND (reference sequence). The CDR3 is made up of 15 amino acids. Trimming removed 2 bases from V and 4 bases from J, with 14 bases in between. The CDR3 is CASSITGRVSYGYTF. As DNA, the CDR3 is TGTGCCAGTAGTATAACAGGGAGGGTATCCTATGGCTACACCTTC.

V is TRBV10-3 and J is TRBJ2-3, with 12 positions matching TRBD1. There are 16 residues in the CDR3. Germline V gene data show CDR1 as ENHRY and CDR2 as SYGVKD. V was clipped by 4 bases and J by 2 bases; unmatched bases: 4. Here the CDR3 DNA reads TGTGCCATCAGTGGAACGGGACAGGGGGCCACAGATACGCAGTATTTT. Translating it yields CAISGTGQGATDTQYF.

The V gene is TRBV9, the J gene TRBJ2-7, with unresolved D. Per germline, CDR1 SGDLS and CDR2 YYNGEE. V was shortened by 5 bases and J by 1 base, with 13 bases between the two germline ends. This CDR3 comprises 14 residues. The DNA for the CDR3 is TGTGCCAGCAGTCCCAGCAGCAGGTCCTACGAGCAGTACTTC. Encoded protein: CASSPSSRSYEQYF.